The next 28 T cell receptor beta chains were all read from a single sample in a study of memory CD4+ T cells and cytomegalovirus serostatus. The sort gate was single viable CD3+CD4+CD8-CD45RO+ cells for memory CD4+ T cells. This table comes from immunoSEQ multiplex PCR, and its TCRdb copy is limited to in-frame clones, with some not included. The sample shows about 60,000 clones, roughly 80% of them seen only once. Material for sequencing was memory CD4+ T cells from blood. All receptors come from an adult in good health and CMV-seronegative.

This chain joins TRBV5-1 and TRBJ2-3; 7 nucleotides agree with TRBD2. Germline V CDR1 and CDR2: SGHRS, YFSETQ. J was trimmed by 7 bases and V by 5 bases; bases with no gene match: 7. The CDR3 covers 13 residues. The CDR3 spells CASRMEGLYTQYF. The CDR3 region has the DNA TGCGCCAGCAGAATGGAGGGACTATATACGCAGTATTTT.

A note on this clone: The same CDR3 also results from other DNA sequences found in this sample. The J gene is TRBJ2-5, the V gene TRBV7-3, with TRBD2 identical over 7 bases. The germline V gene encodes CDR1 SGHTA and CDR2 FQGTGA. Germline trimming cut 3 bases from V and 2 bases from J; bases unmatched to any gene: 3. The CDR3 sequence is 14 residues long. The CDR3: CASSLGSGQETQYF. For the CDR3, the DNA is TGTGCCAGCAGCTTGGGTAGCGGGCAAGAGACCCAGTACTTC. Combining the CDR3 with reference TRBV7-3 and TRBJ2-5 gives the whole variable domain GAGVSQTPSNKVTEKGKYVELRCDPISGHTALYWYRQSLGQGPEFLIYFQGTGAADDSGLPNDRFFAVRPEGSVSTLKIQRTERGDSAVYLCASSLGSGQETQYFGPGTRLLVL.

The chain combines TRBV7-3 with TRBJ2-2; 11 bases map to TRBD2. The CDR3 is made up of 18 amino acids. Unmatched junction bases numbered 8, after V lost 1 base and J lost 4 bases. From germline, CDR1 is SGHTA and CDR2 FQGTGA. This CDR3 reads CASSLKPGLAAFTGELFF. The CDR3 DNA follows: TGTGCCAGCAGCTTAAAACCGGGACTAGCGGCCTTCACCGGGGAGCTGTTTTTT.

J is TRBJ2-7 and V is TRBV10-3; D call uncertain. The CDR3 contains 13 residues. The V and J ends lost 10 bases and 5 bases respectively, with 18 bases between them. Germline CDR1 and CDR2: ENHRY and SYGVKD. CDR3: CATTRQMTDEQYF. The CDR3, as DNA: TGTGCCACCACTCGGCAAATGACTGACGAGCAGTACTTC.

This clone is a singleton in its sample. The V call is TRBV15, the J call TRBJ1-2; D not resolved. Between the trimmed V and J ends, which lost 0 bases and 7 bases, there was a span of 12 bases. The germline gives CDR1 LNHNV, CDR2 YYDKDF (reference sequence). The length of the CDR3 is 14 residues. CDR3 in amino acids: CATSRDQGLGGYTF. DNA for the CDR3: TGTGCCACCAGCAGAGATCAAGGGTTGGGTGGCTACACCTTC.

The chain has TRBV10-3 and TRBJ2-7, with D maybe TRBD2 (5 bases). CDR1 is ENHRY and CDR2 is SYGVKD in the germline V gene. CDR3 size: 13 residues. V lost 3 bases to trimming and J lost 1 base, with 7 bases between them. The CDR3 bases are TGTGCCATCAGTGACCGGGGTTCCTACGAGCAGTACTTC. Translating gives CAISDRGSYEQYF.

The genes are TRBV7-2 and TRBJ2-3; tentative D call: TRBD2 (6 bases). Trimming stripped 4 bases from V and 4 bases from J, with 9 bases between. The CDR3 is made up of 13 amino acids. The germline gives CDR1 SGHTA, CDR2 FQGNSA. The CDR3 bases are TGTGCCAGCAGCTCGTTAGCGGCAGATACGCAGTATTTT. It codes for CASSSLAADTQYF.

This chain links TRBV29-1 with TRBJ2-3, with 7 bases matching TRBD2. This CDR3 is built from 15 residues. Trimming removed 5 bases from V and 3 bases from J; junction bases left unmatched: 11. In germline, CDR1 is SQVTM, CDR2 ANQGSEA. CDR3 sequence: CSVLGLAEGTDTQYF. The CDR3 DNA sequence: TGCAGCGTTCTAGGCCTAGCGGAGGGGACAGATACGCAGTATTTT.

This clone was observed a single time. The rearrangement uses TRBV19 and TRBJ1-5; 10 bases agree with TRBD1. Trimming removed 5 bases from V and 5 bases from J; junction bases left unmatched: 0. This CDR3 is 13 amino acids long. CDR1 and CDR2 (germline): LNHDA, SQIVND (reference sequence). The CDR3 reads CASSGTGDQPQHF. The CDR3 DNA is TGTGCCAGTAGTGGGACAGGGGATCAGCCCCAGCATTTT.

This chain links TRBV5-8 with TRBJ1-4, with unresolved D. Germline values: CDR1 SGHTS, CDR2 YDEGEE. With 5 bases removed from V and 7 bases from J, the gap between germline ends came to 18 bases. The CDR3 has 15 residues. DNA for the CDR3: TGTGCCAGCAGTACAGTCCCGCCACCGGGTGAAAAACTGTTTTTT. As protein: CASSTVPPPGEKLFF.

This clone has a single count. V is TRBV11-1 and J is TRBJ1-1; D not certain. The CDR3 consists of 15 residues. CDR1 SGHAT and CDR2 FQDESV come from the germline V gene (reference sequence). Between the trimmed V and J ends, which lost 5 bases and 0 bases, there was a span of 13 bases. CDR3 region: CASSPREGMNTEAFF. CDR3 bases: TGTGCCAGCAGCCCCAGAGAGGGCATGAACACTGAAGCTTTCTTT.

The rearrangement joins TRBV30 to TRBJ2-5, with 7 bases lining up with TRBD1. The CDR3 consists of 13 residues. With 1 base clipped from V and 4 bases from J, the junction kept 3 bases outside the gene matches. Germline CDR1 and CDR2: GTSNPN and SVGIG (reference sequence). For the CDR3, the DNA is TGTGCCTGGAGTGGACAGGGCACAGAGACCCAGTACTTC. Encoded protein: CAWSGQGTETQYF.

The chain links TRBV5-4 to TRBJ2-1, with D unclear. The CDR3 sequence is 15 residues long. Germline V CDR1 and CDR2: SGHNT, YYREEE (reference sequence). V shed 4 bases and J shed 10 bases, with 21 bases lying between them. The CDR3 nucleotides are TGTGCCAGCAGCCCCTGGAGTTTGGCCCAGGAGGAGCAGTTCTTC. This gives the protein CASSPWSLAQEEQFF.

The chain joins TRBV19 to TRBJ1-5; 7 bases align to TRBD1. CDR1 is LNHDA, CDR2 SQIVND, per germline (reference sequence). V shed 3 bases and J 2 bases; nucleotides not matched to a gene: 10. This CDR3 comprises 17 residues. The CDR3 bases are TGTGCCAGTAGTATCATAGAGGGGGCAGTCGGCAATCAGCCCCAGCATTTT. Translation gives CASSIIEGAVGNQPQHF.

Points on this clone: An end of the junction differs from the germline gene, which may be a read error. V is TRBV7-7 and J is TRBJ2-2, with 7 bases identical to TRBD1. The CDR3 has 14 amino acids. In germline, CDR1 is SSHAT, CDR2 FNYEAQ (reference sequence). In DNA form, the CDR3 reads TGTGCTAGCACTCATGACAGGGACACCGGGGAGCTGTTTTTT. It encodes CASTHDRDTGELFF. Drawing the rest from reference TRBV7-7 and TRBJ2-2, the complete variable domain is GAGVSQSPRYKVTKRGQDVTLRCDPISSHATLYWYQQALGQGPEFLTYFNYEAQPDKSGLPSDRFSAERPEGSISTLTIQRTEQRDSAMYRCASTHDRDTGELFFGEGSRLTVL.

The chain has TRBV11-3 and TRBJ2-1; 8 bases align to TRBD2. CDR3 length: 15 amino acids. CDR1 is SGHNT, CDR2 YENEEA, per germline. V trimming: 5 bases; J trimming: 1 base; junction bases outside the gene matches: 4. Written as DNA, the CDR3 is TGTGCCAGCAGCCCGGGGACTAGTTCCTACAATGAGCAGTTCTTC. It specifies CASSPGTSSYNEQFF.

This rearrangement joins TRBV7-9 to TRBJ1-2; a weak D match, TRBD1 (6 bases). Germline values: CDR1 SEHNR, CDR2 FQNEAQ (reference sequence). V dropped 8 bases and J dropped 0 bases, with 16 bases sitting between them. The CDR3 sequence is 15 residues long. Here the CDR3 reads CASAPHRVPNYGYTF. CDR3 nucleotides: TGTGCCAGCGCCCCCCACAGGGTCCCTAACTATGGCTACACCTTC.

V and J are TRBV5-1 and TRBJ2-3; TRBD2 is a possible D gene (7 bases). The CDR3 spans 14 residues. CDR1 and CDR2 from the germline V gene are SGHRS and YFSETQ. Between the trimmed V and J ends, which lost 4 bases and 5 bases, there was a span of 14 bases. The CDR3 nucleotides are TGCGCCAGCAGCCGGTTGGGGGGGCAAGATACGCAGTATTTT. Amino acid sequence: CASSRLGGQDTQYF.

The chain recombines TRBV7-9 with TRBJ1-1, with 9 bases identical to TRBD1. V shed 1 base, J shed 5 bases, and the junction held 2 bases outside the gene matches. This CDR3 contains 14 residues. Germline values: CDR1 SEHNR, CDR2 FQNEAQ (reference sequence). The CDR3 bases are TGTGCCAGCAGCTTAGGACAGGGGGAGACTGAAGCTTTCTTT. Protein product: CASSLGQGETEAFF.

The chain carries TRBV30 and TRBJ2-3; no definite D call. Trimming stripped 1 base from V and 6 bases from J, with 14 bases between. The CDR3 extends over 14 amino acids. Germline lookup yields CDR1 GTSNPN and CDR2 SVGIG (reference sequence). This chain's CDR3 is CAWSEPQPWDTQYF. The DNA for the CDR3 is TGTGCCTGGAGTGAACCTCAACCTTGGGATACGCAGTATTTT.

A few counts support this clone. An end of the junction does not agree with germline; a read error may underlie this. The chain combines TRBV5-1 with TRBJ2-7; D call uncertain. In germline, CDR1 is SGHRS, CDR2 YFSETQ. The CDR3 covers 11 residues. The CDR3 DNA reads as TGCGCCAGCAGCTCCGATGGCAGGCCGCACTTC. Encoded protein: CASSSDGRPHF.

The V call is TRBV6-1, the J call TRBJ2-7; D not resolved. The CDR3 covers 11 residues. Germline values: CDR1 MNHNS, CDR2 SASEGT. V lost 2 bases, J lost 7 bases, and 6 bases lay in between. The CDR3 loop is CASSEMREQYF. CDR3 bases: TGTGCCAGCAGTGAAATGCGGGAGCAGTACTTC.

To note about this clone: A junction end diverges from the germline sequence, so it may reflect a read error. The CDR3 sequence: CASSRMMNTEAFF. CDR3 sequence (DNA): TGTGCTAGCAGCCGCATGATGAACACTGAAGCTTTCTTT. The chain carries TRBV7-7 and TRBJ1-1; D is unresolved. The germline CDR1 and CDR2 sequences are SSHAT and FNYEAQ (reference sequence). The CDR3 consists of 13 residues.

This chain joins TRBV18 and TRBJ2-7, with 10 bases aligning to TRBD2. After removal of 3 bases from V and 3 bases from J, the junction contained 14 bases not matched to a gene. Germline CDR1 reads KGHSH; CDR2 reads LQKENI. The CDR3 runs to 18 residues. CDR3 sequence: CASSPQRVAGGFSYEQYF. In nucleotides, the CDR3 is TGTGCCAGCTCACCCCAGAGGGTAGCGGGAGGATTCAGCTACGAGCAGTACTTC.

The chain is built from TRBV29-1 and TRBJ1-6, with D unresolved. Trimming removed 4 bases from V and 10 bases from J, with 8 bases in between. Germline CDR1 SQVTM, CDR2 ANQGSEA. This CDR3 comprises 11 residues. CDR3 in amino acids: CSVGESSPLHF. In nucleotides, the CDR3 is TGCAGCGTTGGGGAAAGCTCACCCCTCCACTTT. The full variable domain, with the rest looked up from reference TRBV29-1 and TRBJ1-6, is SAVISQKPSRDICQRGTSLTIQCQVDSQVTMMFWYRQQPGQSLTLIATANQGSEATYESGFVIDKFPISRPNLTFSTLTVSNMSPEDSSIYLCSVGESSPLHFGNGTRLTVT.

The V and J genes are TRBV6-6 and TRBJ2-3; a possible D gene is TRBD2 (5 bases). The V gene's germline CDR1 is MNHNY and CDR2 SVGAGI (reference sequence). The CDR3 covers 12 residues. Deletions cut 6 bases from V and 4 bases from J, with 8 bases between. CDR3 nucleotide sequence: TGTGCCAGCAGGTCGGGATCAGATACGCAGTATTTT. Translated, it gives CASRSGSDTQYF.

The chain couples TRBV6-5 to TRBJ1-1, with D possibly matching TRBD1 (6 bases). The CDR3 has 15 amino acids. CDR1 MNHEY and CDR2 SVGAGI come from the germline V gene. V was clipped by 5 bases and J by 1 base, with 14 bases between them. The CDR3 here is CASSTPGQRNTEAFF. CDR3 bases: TGTGCCAGCAGTACCCCTGGACAGAGGAACACTGAAGCTTTCTTT.

The chain links TRBV7-8 to TRBJ1-1; D not resolved. V lost 3 bases and J lost 0, with 8 bases in between. The CDR3 has 14 residues. Germline loops: CDR1 SGHVS, CDR2 FQNEAQ. As DNA, the CDR3 is TGTGCCAGCAGCTTTTTTGGGATGAACACTGAAGCTTTCTTT. It specifies CASSFFGMNTEAFF.